The rows below give T cell receptor beta chains drawn from one sample of a study of T-cell reconstitution after alpha-beta-depleted transplantation in children. TCRdb passed the PCR reads through MiXCR, listing each CDR3 protein once. Of about 610,000 distinct CDR3 sequences listed, roughly a tenth are singletons. The specimen comprised PBMCs from the stem cell graft donor, sampled from the stem cell graft. The receptors were sampled from a human donor who donated a stem cell graft to a child with acute myeloid leukemia. CDR3s leave out the opening cysteine and the closing phenylalanine or tryptophan. The size of a clone is reported for some rows only, either as once, few or many, or as a class for expanded clones.

cdr3_aa clone_size v_call
SARDRAGIGYT NA TRBV20-1
SARKENQINQPQH few TRBV20-1
ASSRGSTTYNEQF NA TRBV7-7
ASSLERIAGVYNEQF NA TRBV7-9
ASSLGSFNQPQH NA TRBV11-2
ASSPVAGSNQPQH NA TRBV7-2
ASSLMGRKNSNQPQH many TRBV7-3
ASSLEASGIVREY NA TRBV5-1
ASSPPDTEAF NA TRBV7-9
ASTKMTGEFGDTQY NA TRBV5-4
ASSEGILAGDFGAYEQY NA TRBV9
ASSSRGQGSSYEQY NA TRBV7-9
SASTGAEQF few TRBV20-1
AEQTGRSSYEQY NA TRBV6-1
ASSLPAGELF many TRBV18
ASSLQTGIFTGELF many TRBV5-1
AISDSPGGREQF many TRBV10-3
ASSGRTGASPLH few TRBV25-1
ASSRSLAGGMVEETQY few TRBV12-3/TRBV12-4
ASSELAGANEQF few TRBV7-6
ASSLGGNYDPGYEQY NA TRBV5-1
ASSYRRGMEQY NA TRBV7-2
ASSPLGPSGTGELF many TRBV7-9
ASSFRLRGARDNEQF many TRBV28
ATSMRDNEQF many TRBV15
ASGISGQNTEAF few TRBV28
SVRWESNQPQH few TRBV29-1
ASAFYNEQF few TRBV12-5
SVPLGDAEAF NA TRBV29-1
ASSLIVGNQPQH NA TRBV28
SVGGTDPPEQF NA TRBV29-1
ASSRSGAGFNNEQF few TRBV2
ASSSGTGVKSEAF NA TRBV5-1
SVVGLAGGTDTQY many TRBV29-1
ASSYTLRGAGIYNEQF NA TRBV6-5
ASSFGRGETQY many TRBV5-1
SVDEGTDTQY many TRBV29-1
ASSRTGTREETQY NA TRBV2
ASSATGTNEKLF many TRBV7-2
ASSRGAAEPSYEQY few TRBV14
ASSPQQETQY many TRBV18
ASSLSDASTDTQY few TRBV11-2
ASTGESGSGEQY many TRBV6-1
SVDLGGGELF many TRBV29-1
ASSFRRSRVAKNIQY NA TRBV28
ASSIVIGGRDEQF NA TRBV5-1
ASSRDTRADGELF few TRBV12-3/TRBV12-4
ATSDFRQGVTGELF NA TRBV24-1
SARDSGRGLGEKLF NA TRBV20-1
ASTTNRGLPYEQY many TRBV28
ASSLGIFQPQH once TRBV5-8
ASTLGQGVNNEQF many TRBV28
ASGLNQPQH few TRBV7-9
ATSRGGADSNYGYT NA TRBV15
ASSQDGKGAGTEAF many TRBV4-3
ASSDRANEQF many TRBV12-1